Each of the 31 T cell receptor beta chains below was sequenced from the same sample in a study of blood T cell repertoires in COVID-19. Some clones are missing from TCRdb's copy, which holds only in-frame ones; the method was immunoSEQ multiplex PCR. The repertoire holds roughly 25,000 clones, with 90% as singletons. The sequenced material came from peripheral blood. These receptors all stem from a man aged 65-85 years with acute or convalescent COVID-19.

The chain's CDR3 is CARSRPNQPQHF. The CDR3 DNA reads TGTGCCAGATCGCGCCCTAATCAGCCCCAGCATTTT. The chain joins TRBV5-5 to TRBJ1-5; no clear D. Trimming cost V 8 bases and J 4 bases, with 10 bases left between them. The CDR3 has 12 residues. Germline CDR1 and CDR2: SGHKS and YYEKEE (reference sequence).

The rearrangement links TRBV5-1 to TRBJ2-1; 8 bases align to TRBD1. Germline V gene sequence: CDR1 SGHRS, CDR2 YFSETQ. This CDR3 comprises 14 residues. V dropped 4 bases and J dropped 4; count of bases not matched to a gene: 4. The CDR3 region has the DNA TGCGCCAGCAGCGGGGGACAGGCATACAATGAGCAGTTCTTC. Protein sequence: CASSGGQAYNEQFF.

This chain joins TRBV7-9 and TRBJ2-6, with TRBD1 matching over 7 bases. CDR1 is SEHNR and CDR2 is FQNEAQ in the germline V gene (reference sequence). The CDR3 sequence is 19 residues long. The junction had 15 bases not matched to a gene; V was cut back by 5 bases and J by 2 bases. The CDR3 bases are TGTGCCAGCAGCCGGGCCGGACAGGCGACGCGTCCTGGGGCCAACGTCCTGACTTTC. It yields the protein CASSRAGQATRPGANVLTF.

The CDR3 sequence: CASSVTGTDTQYF. In DNA, the CDR3 is TGTGCCAGCAGCGTTACTGGCACAGATACGCAGTATTTT. The chain recombines TRBV7-3 with TRBJ2-3; D remains ambiguous. Trimming removed 5 bases at V and 1 base at J, with 7 bases between. Per the germline V gene, CDR1 is SGHTA and CDR2 is FQGTGA. The CDR3 has 13 residues.

The gene calls are TRBV7-8 and TRBJ2-2; 7 bases map to TRBD1. With V trimmed by 7 bases and J by 6 bases, 11 bases remained unmatched. Germline assignment: CDR1 SGHVS and CDR2 FQNEAQ. This CDR3 has 15 residues. The CDR3 protein is CASKARTGVPGELFF. The CDR3 bases are TGTGCCAGCAAAGCCCGGACAGGCGTCCCCGGGGAGCTGTTTTTT.

CDR3 sequence reads: CASSGIGNTGELFF. CDR3 nucleotides: TGTGCCAGCAGCGGAATCGGTAACACCGGGGAGCTGTTTTTT. The chain recombines TRBV9 with TRBJ2-2, with unresolved D. The germline V gene encodes CDR1 SGDLS and CDR2 YYNGEE. This CDR3 region has 14 residues. Trimming took 3 bases from V and 2 from J, leaving 8 bases between them.

The chain has TRBV7-9 and TRBJ1-2; 7 nucleotides line up with TRBD1. This CDR3 contains 15 residues. Germline V CDR1 and CDR2: SEHNR, FQNEAQ (reference sequence). The junction had 3 bases not matched to a gene; V was cut back by 0 bases and J by 2 bases. CDR3 sequence (DNA): TGTGCCAGCAGCTTAGCCAGGGGGGAGAACTATGGCTACACCTTC. Protein sequence: CASSLARGENYGYTF.

In this sample, this clone turned up once. The chain uses TRBV5-4 and TRBJ1-2; 9 nucleotides line up with TRBD1. Germline V CDR1 and CDR2: SGHNT, YYREEE (reference sequence). The CDR3 loop spans 17 amino acids. With 5 bases clipped from V and 8 bases from J, the junction kept 19 bases outside the gene matches. CDR3 bases: TGTGCCAGCAGTCCACCGGGACAGGGAATTCTACTTGACGGCTACACCTTC. This sequence encodes CASSPPGQGILLDGYTF.

V and J are TRBV19 and TRBJ1-4, with D possibly being TRBD1 (5 bases). The germline V and J ends were trimmed by 2 bases and 8 bases, with 12 bases remaining between them. The germline CDR1 and CDR2 sequences are LNHDA and SQIVND (reference sequence). This CDR3 has 14 residues. CDR3 sequence reads: CASSISGLGEKLFF. In DNA form, the CDR3 reads TGTGCCAGTAGTATATCAGGGTTGGGAGAAAAACTGTTTTTT. Full variable domain (missing parts from reference TRBV19 and TRBJ1-4): DGGITQSPKYLFRKEGQNVTLSCEQNLNHDAMYWYRQDPGQGLRLIYYSQIVNDFQKGDIAEGYSVSREKKESFPLTVTSAQKNPTAFYLCASSISGLGEKLFFGSGTQLSVL.

This rearrangement joins TRBV6-1 to TRBJ1-5; D not certain. The CDR3 totals 14 residues. Deletions cut 2 bases from V and 4 bases from J, with 9 bases between. Looked up from germline, CDR1 is MNHNS and CDR2 is SASEGT. CDR3 region: CASSESGGNQPQHF. CDR3 sequence (DNA): TGTGCCAGCAGTGAATCTGGCGGGAATCAGCCCCAGCATTTT.

V is TRBV28 and J is TRBJ2-1; 7 nucleotides match TRBD2. Germline-derived CDR1 and CDR2 are MDHEN and SYDVKM. The CDR3 runs to 16 residues. With 4 bases clipped from V and 6 bases from J, the junction kept 12 bases outside the gene matches. CDR3: CASSSVGWEGRNEQFF. The CDR3 nucleotides read TGTGCCAGCAGTTCCGTCGGGTGGGAGGGCCGCAATGAGCAGTTCTTC.

V and J are TRBV7-9 and TRBJ1-1; perhaps TRBD1 as D (5 bases). The V gene lost 5 bases and the J gene lost 10 bases, with 17 bases spanning the gap. This CDR3 has 13 residues. Germline CDR1 SEHNR, CDR2 FQNEAQ (reference sequence). The CDR3, as DNA: TGTGCCAGCAGCCCTGGGGGGAACGGTATAGCTTTCTTT. Amino acids: CASSPGGNGIAFF.

This clone has a single count. The rearrangement links TRBV6-6 to TRBJ1-2, with D tentatively TRBD1 (6 bases). CDR3 size: 11 residues. The germline V gene encodes CDR1 MNHNY and CDR2 SVGAGI (reference sequence). V was pared by 5 bases and J by 5 bases, with 6 bases between. DNA for the CDR3: TGTGCCAGCAGTACAGGGTATGGCTACACCTTC. Translating gives CASSTGYGYTF.

This clone was observed a single time. The V and J genes are TRBV5-5 and TRBJ2-1; a possible D gene is TRBD2 (5 bases). Trimming cost V 4 bases and J 0 bases, with 11 bases left between them. Germline loops: CDR1 SGHKS, CDR2 YYEKEE (reference sequence). The CDR3 extends over 15 amino acids. The CDR3 reads CASSVLGGSYNEQFF. CDR3 nucleotides: TGTGCCAGCAGCGTACTAGGTGGCTCCTACAATGAGCAGTTCTTC.

V is TRBV18 and J is TRBJ1-4; 8 positions match TRBD1. Germline CDR1 KGHSH, CDR2 LQKENI. The CDR3 is made up of 18 amino acids. Trimming removed 4 bases from V and 5 bases from J; junction bases left unmatched: 15. CDR3 in DNA: TGTGCCAGCTCACTTATGACCGGACAGGGCGGGGGAAATGAAAAACTGTTTTTT. Translated, it gives CASSLMTGQGGGNEKLFF.

The rearrangement joins TRBV15 to TRBJ1-6, with 9 bases matching TRBD1. V trimming: 2 bases; J trimming: 6 bases; junction bases outside the gene matches: 5. The CDR3 sequence is 16 residues long. Germline loops: CDR1 LNHNV, CDR2 YYDKDF (reference sequence). The CDR3, as DNA: TGTGCCACCAGCAGACGGACAGGGGATCGTAATTCACCCCTCCACTTT. It translates to CATSRRTGDRNSPLHF.

The sample holds one count of this clone. This sequence joins TRBV4-2 and TRBJ1-6, with TRBD1 matching over 10 bases. V was pared by 5 bases and J by 5 bases, with 12 bases of the junction left unmatched. Germline V CDR1 and CDR2: LGHNA, YNFKEQ. This CDR3 contains 18 residues. This CDR3 reads CASSRGIRDRGNNSPLHF. CDR3 sequence (DNA): TGTGCCAGCAGCAGGGGAATCCGGGACAGGGGAAATAATTCACCCCTCCACTTT.

The V gene is TRBV3-1 (or the pseudogene TRBV3-2), the J gene TRBJ2-1, with 7 bases matching TRBD2. This CDR3 region has 17 residues. Germline V lookup: CDR1 LGHDT, CDR2 YNNKEL (reference sequence). Trimming took 4 bases from V and 2 from J; bases not matched to a gene: 11. The CDR3: CASSPLPAGATYNEQFF. The CDR3 DNA follows: TGTGCCAGCAGCCCTCTCCCGGCGGGAGCGACCTACAATGAGCAGTTCTTC.

The chain links TRBV3-1 (or the pseudogene TRBV3-2) to TRBJ1-2; TRBD1 aligns across 10 bases. Germline CDR1 reads LGHDT; CDR2 reads YNNKEL (reference sequence). CDR3 size: 14 residues. With 5 bases clipped from V and 6 bases from J, the junction kept 6 bases outside the gene matches. CDR3 in DNA: TGTGCCAGCAGCGTCCGGGACAGGGGTAATGGCTACACCTTC. As protein: CASSVRDRGNGYTF.

The rearrangement uses TRBV7-3 and TRBJ2-1; D unresolved. V was clipped by 2 bases and J by 0 bases, with 8 bases between them. The CDR3 is 15 amino acids. Germline V gives CDR1 SGHTA, CDR2 FQGTGA. For the CDR3, the DNA is TGTGCCAGCAGCTTAGACTCGGGCTCCTACAATGAGCAGTTCTTC. Protein product: CASSLDSGSYNEQFF.

The gene calls are TRBV7-2 and TRBJ2-1; 7 positions match TRBD2. The CDR3 sequence is 16 residues long. Germline CDR1 reads SGHTA; CDR2 reads FQGNSA. Germline trimming cut 0 bases from V and 7 bases from J; bases unmatched to any gene: 9. CDR3: CASSLATASGDNEQFF. CDR3 in DNA: TGTGCCAGCAGCTTAGCGACGGCTAGCGGTGATAATGAGCAGTTCTTC.

The chain uses TRBV5-1 and TRBJ2-7; perhaps TRBD1 as D (5 bases). V lost 4 bases, J lost 0 bases, and 8 bases lay in between. CDR1 and CDR2 (germline): SGHRS, YFSETQ. The CDR3 runs 13 residues. CDR3 nucleotide sequence: TGCGCCAGCAGCCAGGACACCTCCTACGAGCAGTACTTC. Its protein is CASSQDTSYEQYF.

This rearrangement joins TRBV7-8 to TRBJ2-7; 7 nucleotides line up with TRBD2. CDR3 length: 14 residues. The J segment lost 7 bases and the V segment lost 5 bases, leaving 11 bases of the junction unmatched. The germline gives CDR1 SGHVS, CDR2 FQNEAQ. This chain's CDR3 is CASSPTSAPREQYF. In DNA form, the CDR3 reads TGTGCCAGCAGCCCTACTAGCGCTCCAAGGGAGCAGTACTTC.

The chain couples TRBV5-1 to TRBJ2-3, with TRBD2 identical over 7 bases. V trimming: 4 bases; J trimming: 5 bases; junction bases outside the gene matches: 16. Germline V gene lookup returns CDR1 SGHRS and CDR2 YFSETQ. The CDR3 contains 17 residues. CDR3 nucleotides: TGCGCCAGCAGCCCCCCGGACTCGACCGCGGGGGTAGATACGCAGTATTTT. It codes for CASSPPDSTAGVDTQYF.

CDR3 residues: CSVAPTALYGYTF. The CDR3 coding sequence is TGCAGCGTTGCCCCGACAGCTCTCTATGGCTACACCTTC. V usage is TRBV29-1 and J usage is TRBJ1-2; a weak D match, TRBD1 (5 bases). Trimming cost V 4 bases and J 4 bases, with 13 bases left between them. Germline CDR1 and CDR2: SQVTM and ANQGSEA. The CDR3 has 13 residues. The full variable domain, in which reference TRBV29-1 and TRBJ1-2 provide the parts outside the CDR3, is SAVISQKPSRDICQRGTSLTIQCQVDSQVTMMFWYRQQPGQSLTLIATANQGSEATYESGFVIDKFPISRPNLTFSTLTVSNMSPEDSSIYLCSVAPTALYGYTFGSGTRLTVV.

J is TRBJ2-3 and V is TRBV2; D possibly corresponds to TRBD1 (5 bases). The CDR3 totals 12 residues. V lost 6 bases, J lost 1 base, and 5 bases lay in between. CDR1 and CDR2 from the germline V gene are SNHLY and FYNNEI. In DNA form, the CDR3 reads TGTGCCAGCAGGGGGCGCACAGATACGCAGTATTTT. Protein: CASRGRTDTQYF. Looking up the rest from reference TRBV2 and TRBJ2-3 gives the full variable domain: EPEVTQTPSHQVTQMGQEVILRCVPISNHLYFYWYRQILGQKVEFLVSFYNNEISEKSEIFDDQFSVERPDGSNFTLKIRSTKLEDSAMYFCASRGRTDTQYFGPGTRLTVL.

This chain uses TRBV19 with TRBJ2-1; the D gene is possibly TRBD1 (5 bases). Trimming shortened V by 5 bases and J by 4 bases, and 12 bases separated the two germline ends. The CDR3 spans 14 residues. Germline-derived CDR1 and CDR2 are LNHDA and SQIVND (reference sequence). The CDR3 spells CASSSGSGYNEQFF. The CDR3 DNA sequence: TGTGCCAGTAGTTCGGGCTCAGGGTACAATGAGCAGTTCTTC.

V and J are TRBV27 and TRBJ1-1; D call uncertain. Trimming left V 7 bases short and J 11 bases short, with 14 bases between. Germline assignment: CDR1 MNHEY and CDR2 SMNVEV (reference sequence). The CDR3 is made up of 11 amino acids. This CDR3 reads CASTGGGRAFF. The CDR3 DNA reads as TGTGCCAGCACGGGAGGCGGGAGGGCTTTCTTT.

This clone was counted between two and nine times. J is TRBJ1-1 and V is TRBV19; 7 bases align to TRBD1. There are 14 residues in the CDR3. CDR1 is LNHDA and CDR2 is SQIVND in the germline V gene (reference sequence). The J segment lost 4 bases and the V segment lost 4 bases, leaving 6 bases of the junction unmatched. CDR3 sequence: CASSRNRGGTEAFF. The CDR3 region has the DNA TGTGCCAGTAGTAGAAACAGGGGAGGCACTGAAGCTTTCTTT.

The chain uses TRBV2 and TRBJ1-6, with a weak D call TRBD1 (5 bases). CDR3 length: 14 amino acids. Germline V CDR1 and CDR2: SNHLY, FYNNEI. V was pared by 4 bases and J by 4 bases, with 8 bases between. DNA of the CDR3: TGTGCCAGCAGTGGGCAGGGTTATAATTCACCCCTCCACTTT. It specifies CASSGQGYNSPLHF.

This clone qualifies as medium-sized. The rearrangement uses TRBV9 and TRBJ2-7; D perhaps matches TRBD2 (6 bases). V lost 0 bases to trimming and J lost 1 base, with 14 bases between them. The CDR3 has 16 amino acids. The germline V gene has CDR1 SGDLS and CDR2 YYNGEE. In nucleotides, the CDR3 is TGTGCCAGCAGCGTAGCTACGACGGGGGATTCCTACGAGCAGTACTTC. As protein: CASSVATTGDSYEQYF.